Listed here are 8 T cell receptor beta chains from one sample, sequenced in a study of identifying expanded T cells in peripheral blood. Method: immunoSEQ multiplex PCR; TCRdb's copy keeps in-frame clones and lacks some. The table lists over 100,000 clones, 70% to 90% of them singletons, with 13% to 15% in the top ten. Source material: blood. The receptor source for this set is a person aged 18 to 69 in good health.

This chain connects TRBV7-9 to TRBJ2-7; perhaps TRBD2 as D (5 bases). The germline V and J ends were trimmed by 3 bases and 5 bases, with 14 bases remaining between them. Germline CDR1 is SEHNR and CDR2 is FQNEAQ (reference sequence). The CDR3 totals 14 residues. CDR3 in amino acids: CASSFPRGKDEQYF. DNA for the CDR3: TGTGCCAGCAGCTTCCCCCGGGGAAAAGACGAGCAGTACTTC. The full variable domain, with the rest looked up from reference TRBV7-9 and TRBJ2-7, is DTGVSQNPRHKITKRGQNVTFRCDPISEHNRLYWYRQTLGQGPEFLTYFQNEAQLEKSRLLSDRFSAERPKGSFSTLEIQRTEQGDSAMYLCASSFPRGKDEQYFGPGTRLTVT.

The rearrangement joins TRBV7-9 to TRBJ2-3, with D unresolved. The V end lost 4 bases, the J end lost 6 bases, and 11 bases lay between the germline ends. The germline V gene encodes CDR1 SEHNR and CDR2 FQNEAQ (reference sequence). The CDR3 runs to 13 residues. The CDR3 nucleotides read TGTGCCAGCAGCTCCCTTATCCGCGATACGCAGTATTTT. Its translation: CASSSLIRDTQYF.

This sequence joins TRBV5-1 and TRBJ2-7; perhaps TRBD1 as D (6 bases). Germline assignment: CDR1 SGHRS and CDR2 YFSETQ. Between the trimmed V and J ends, which lost 2 bases and 2 bases, there was a span of 20 bases. The CDR3 length is 17 residues. CDR3 in DNA: TGCGCCAGCAGCTTACGACGGGGCCAGGGGATTACCTACGAGCAGTACTTC. Residues: CASSLRRGQGITYEQYF.

The chain uses TRBV11-2 and TRBJ2-4; D is ambiguous. Trimming took off 8 bases at V and 7 bases at J, with 12 bases between the two ends. From germline, CDR1 is SGHAT and CDR2 FQNNGV. The CDR3 totals 12 residues. The CDR3 is CASRDIGNIQYF. The CDR3 DNA reads as TGTGCCAGCCGCGACATCGGGAACATTCAGTACTTC.

The genes are TRBV5-4 and TRBJ2-7; 7 positions agree with TRBD1. Looked up from germline, CDR1 is SGHNT and CDR2 is YYREEE (reference sequence). The J segment lost 2 bases and the V segment lost 4 bases, leaving 6 bases of the junction unmatched. The CDR3 loop spans 14 amino acids. The CDR3 sequence is CASSLRDRPYEQYF. The CDR3 bases are TGTGCCAGCAGCCTCCGGGACAGACCCTACGAGCAGTACTTC.

The chain combines TRBV11-2 with TRBJ2-7, with D possibly called TRBD1 or TRBD2 (5 bases each). In germline, CDR1 is SGHAT, CDR2 FQNNGV. Trimming pared 1 base from V and 2 bases from J, leaving 12 bases between. The CDR3 is 15 amino acids. CDR3 sequence (DNA): TGTGCCAGCAGCTTAGCCGGGACCTTAACCTACGAGCAGTACTTC. Its protein product is CASSLAGTLTYEQYF.

The chain has TRBV19 and TRBJ2-1; TRBD2 agrees at 9 bases. This CDR3 is built from 17 residues. CDR1 and CDR2 (germline): LNHDA, SQIVND (reference sequence). J lost 0 bases, V lost 4 bases, and 7 bases had no gene match. In DNA form, the CDR3 reads TGTGCCAGTAGTACCTCGACTAGCGGAAGCTCCTACAATGAGCAGTTCTTC. Its translation is CASSTSTSGSSYNEQFF.

This chain uses TRBV5-1 with TRBJ1-3, with TRBD1 matching over 7 bases. Germline CDR1 reads SGHRS; CDR2 reads YFSETQ. Trimming cost V 4 bases and J 4 bases; bases outside gene matches: 14. The CDR3 covers 17 residues. CDR3 region: CASSLERQGVYGNTIYF. CDR3 in DNA: TGCGCCAGCAGCCTAGAAAGACAGGGAGTATACGGAAACACCATATATTTT.